A selection of T cell receptor beta chains follows, all from one sample in a study of human T cells and chemical hapten exposure. Each CDR3 protein gets one entry after TCRdb re-called the RACE reads with MiXCR. The data show about 380,000 distinct CDR3 sequences, more than 4.5% seen once. The input for sequencing was whole blood, taken in connection with sensitization to the hapten diphenylcyclopropenone (DPC). The receptors shown here come from a woman between 50 and 59 years old with alopecia areata. Some clones in this sample may be carry-over from other donors' samples. CDR3s include the opening cysteine and the closing phenylalanine or tryptophan. A D gene is named only where the DNA matches it firmly. Expanded clones get a size class; other rows say once, few or many, or leave the size out.

d_call: TRBD1; v_call: TRBV7-9; clone_size: few; j_call: TRBJ1-2; cdr3_aa: CASSRDRGSVGYTF; cdr3_nt: TGTGCCAGCAGCCGGGACAGGGGGTCGGTTGGCTACACCTTC
d_call: -; v_call: TRBV2; clone_size: few; j_call: TRBJ1-1; cdr3_aa: CASRSGNTEAFF; cdr3_nt: TGTGCCAGCAGGTCGGGGAACACTGAAGCTTTCTTT
d_call: -; v_call: TRBV27; clone_size: many; j_call: TRBJ2-4; cdr3_aa: CASSLAVSGGSENIQYF; cdr3_nt: TGTGCCAGCAGTTTAGCGGTGTCCGGAGGCTCGGAAAACATTCAGTACTTC
d_call: -; v_call: TRBV9; clone_size: many; j_call: TRBJ1-4; cdr3_aa: CASSATGRVNEKLFF; cdr3_nt: TGTGCCAGCAGTGCCACAGGGAGAGTGAATGAAAAACTGTTTTTT
d_call: TRBD2; v_call: TRBV6-2/TRBV6-3; clone_size: many; j_call: TRBJ2-5; cdr3_aa: CASSWWEGQETQYF; cdr3_nt: TGTGCCAGCAGTTGGTGGGAGGGCCAAGAGACCCAGTACTTC
d_call: -; v_call: TRBV12-3/TRBV12-4; clone_size: many; j_call: TRBJ2-7; cdr3_aa: CASSLGHEQYF; cdr3_nt: TGTGCCAGCAGTCTCGGACACGAGCAGTACTTC
d_call: TRBD1; v_call: TRBV7-2; clone_size: few; j_call: TRBJ2-1; cdr3_aa: CASSLQGGQTSYNEQFF; cdr3_nt: TGTGCCAGCAGCCTACAAGGGGGACAGACCTCCTACAATGAGCAGTTCTTC
d_call: -; v_call: TRBV5-1; clone_size: many; j_call: TRBJ2-1; cdr3_aa: CASSFAAGANNEQFF; cdr3_nt: TGCGCCAGCAGCTTTGCTGCCGGGGCGAACAATGAGCAGTTCTTC
d_call: TRBD2; v_call: TRBV6-5; clone_size: -; j_call: TRBJ2-3; cdr3_aa: CASRNPGTSGTNTQYF; cdr3_nt: TGTGCCAGCAGAAACCCAGGGACTAGCGGGACGAATACGCAGTATTTT
d_call: -; v_call: TRBV7-2; clone_size: few; j_call: TRBJ2-6; cdr3_aa: CASSLPTLRPGANVLTF; cdr3_nt: TGTGCCAGCAGCTTACCTACATTAAGGCCTGGGGCCAACGTCCTGACTTTC
d_call: TRBD1; v_call: TRBV28; clone_size: -; j_call: TRBJ1-2; cdr3_aa: CASLTGADGYTF; cdr3_nt: TGTGCCAGCCTCACAGGGGCGGATGGCTACACCTTC
d_call: TRBD2; v_call: TRBV2; clone_size: many; j_call: TRBJ2-5; cdr3_aa: CASNKAGGGEQETQYF; cdr3_nt: TGTGCCAGCAATAAAGCGGGAGGAGGGGAACAAGAGACCCAGTACTTC
d_call: -; v_call: TRBV14; clone_size: few; j_call: TRBJ1-1; cdr3_aa: CASSPVGMNTEAFF; cdr3_nt: TGTGCCAGCAGCCCCGTTGGCATGAACACTGAAGCTTTCTTT
d_call: -; v_call: TRBV6-6; clone_size: few; j_call: TRBJ1-5; cdr3_aa: CASSYRVGNQPQHF; cdr3_nt: TGTGCCAGCAGTTATCGCGTAGGCAATCAGCCCCAGCATTTT
d_call: TRBD1; v_call: TRBV5-6; clone_size: -; j_call: TRBJ2-7; cdr3_aa: CASSTGQGSSYEQYF; cdr3_nt: TGTGCCAGCAGCACCGGACAGGGAAGCTCCTACGAGCAGTACTTC
d_call: TRBD1; v_call: TRBV12-3/TRBV12-4; clone_size: many; j_call: TRBJ1-1; cdr3_aa: CASSFRSGQGEAFF; cdr3_nt: TGTGCCAGCAGTTTTAGGAGCGGACAGGGAGAAGCTTTCTTT
d_call: TRBD2; v_call: TRBV20-1; clone_size: many; j_call: TRBJ2-2; cdr3_aa: CSARDHGGVAGNTGELFF; cdr3_nt: TGCAGTGCTAGAGATCATGGAGGAGTAGCGGGGAACACCGGGGAGCTGTTTTTT
d_call: TRBD2; v_call: TRBV29-1; clone_size: many; j_call: TRBJ2-7; cdr3_aa: CSVIPTSGSSGEQYF; cdr3_nt: TGCAGCGTTATTCCGACTAGCGGGAGCTCCGGCGAGCAGTACTTC
d_call: -; v_call: TRBV12-3/TRBV12-4; clone_size: many; j_call: TRBJ2-2; cdr3_aa: CASSWGPAGPSGELFF; cdr3_nt: TGTGCCAGCAGTTGGGGTCCTGCGGGGCCCTCCGGGGAGCTGTTTTTT
d_call: -; v_call: TRBV5-5; clone_size: many; j_call: TRBJ2-1; cdr3_aa: CASSQYGGNEQFF; cdr3_nt: TGTGCCAGCAGCCAGTACGGAGGCAATGAGCAGTTCTTC
d_call: TRBD1; v_call: TRBV23-1; clone_size: few; j_call: TRBJ2-7; cdr3_aa: CASSRSDRATYEQYF; cdr3_nt: TGCGCCAGCAGTCGTAGCGACAGGGCGACCTACGAGCAGTACTTC
d_call: -; v_call: TRBV5-4; clone_size: many; j_call: TRBJ2-6; cdr3_aa: CASSKEQGSSSGANVLTF; cdr3_nt: TGTGCCAGCAGCAAAGAACAGGGATCCTCCTCTGGGGCCAACGTCCTGACTTTC
d_call: -; v_call: TRBV7-2; clone_size: -; j_call: TRBJ1-1; cdr3_aa: CASSPDVNTEAFF; cdr3_nt: TGTGCCAGCAGTCCCGACGTGAACACTGAAGCTTTCTTT
d_call: -; v_call: TRBV29-1; clone_size: -; j_call: TRBJ2-7; cdr3_aa: CSVASSYEQYF; cdr3_nt: TGCAGCGTTGCCAGCTCCTACGAGCAGTACTTC
d_call: -; v_call: TRBV30; clone_size: few; j_call: TRBJ1-3; cdr3_aa: CAWSVITGNTIYF; cdr3_nt: TGTGCCTGGAGTGTCATAACTGGAAACACCATATATTTT
d_call: -; v_call: TRBV7-9; clone_size: -; j_call: TRBJ2-2; cdr3_aa: CASSPGPGAASYTGELFF; cdr3_nt: TGTGCCAGCAGCCCGGGTCCGGGGGCAGCTTCGTACACCGGGGAGCTGTTTTTT
d_call: TRBD2; v_call: TRBV28; clone_size: many; j_call: TRBJ2-7; cdr3_aa: CASSLFRRGVREQYF; cdr3_nt: TGTGCCAGCAGTCTCTTCCGGCGGGGGGTGAGGGAGCAGTACTTC
d_call: -; v_call: TRBV10-3; clone_size: many; j_call: TRBJ1-1; cdr3_aa: CAISESKRVAEAFF; cdr3_nt: TGTGCCATCAGTGAGTCGAAACGAGTGGCTGAAGCTTTCTTT
d_call: -; v_call: TRBV19; clone_size: few; j_call: TRBJ2-1; cdr3_aa: CASMAGTRSYNEQFF; cdr3_nt: TGTGCCAGTATGGCCGGGACACGATCCTACAATGAGCAGTTCTTC
d_call: TRBD1; v_call: TRBV12-3/TRBV12-4; clone_size: many; j_call: TRBJ2-5; cdr3_aa: CASSHSGTGAETQYF; cdr3_nt: TGTGCCAGCAGCCATTCCGGGACAGGGGCAGAGACCCAGTACTTC
d_call: TRBD2; v_call: TRBV2; clone_size: many; j_call: TRBJ2-1; cdr3_aa: CASSELAGGLSSYNEQFF; cdr3_nt: TGTGCCAGCAGTGAGTTAGCGGGGGGCCTTAGCTCCTACAATGAGCAGTTCTTC
d_call: TRBD2; v_call: TRBV6-4; clone_size: many; j_call: TRBJ2-2; cdr3_aa: CASSIRGLADTGELFF; cdr3_nt: TGTGCCAGCAGTATTAGGGGACTAGCGGACACCGGGGAGCTGTTTTTT
d_call: -; v_call: TRBV6-2/TRBV6-3; clone_size: many; j_call: TRBJ2-7; cdr3_aa: CASGDSGLSYEQYF; cdr3_nt: TGTGCCAGCGGGGACTCGGGACTCTCCTACGAGCAGTACTTC
d_call: -; v_call: TRBV19; clone_size: -; j_call: TRBJ2-1; cdr3_aa: CASSGRSSYNEQFF; cdr3_nt: TGTGCCAGTAGTGGCAGGAGCTCCTACAATGAGCAGTTCTTC
d_call: -; v_call: TRBV24-1; clone_size: many; j_call: TRBJ1-5; cdr3_aa: CATRQLNQPQHF; cdr3_nt: TGTGCCACCAGGCAGCTGAATCAGCCCCAGCATTTT
d_call: TRBD2; v_call: TRBV20-1; clone_size: few; j_call: TRBJ2-2; cdr3_aa: CSALWTSRVGELFF; cdr3_nt: TGCAGTGCTCTATGGACTAGCCGGGTCGGGGAGCTGTTTTTT
d_call: TRBD2; v_call: TRBV7-6; clone_size: many; j_call: TRBJ2-3; cdr3_aa: CASSLFGGGDTQYF; cdr3_nt: TGTGCCAGCAGCCTGTTCGGGGGGGGAGATACGCAGTATTTT
d_call: TRBD1; v_call: TRBV28; clone_size: -; j_call: TRBJ1-2; cdr3_aa: CASSLWDRGQGGYTF; cdr3_nt: TGTGCCAGCAGTCTCTGGGACAGGGGACAGGGAGGCTACACCTTC
d_call: -; v_call: TRBV28; clone_size: many; j_call: TRBJ2-7; cdr3_aa: CASSGASSFSYEQYF; cdr3_nt: TGTGCCAGCAGTGGGGCCAGTAGTTTCTCCTACGAGCAGTACTTC
d_call: -; v_call: TRBV13; clone_size: few; j_call: TRBJ2-2; cdr3_aa: CASSGGAGTGELFF; cdr3_nt: TGTGCCAGCAGTGGGGGCGCGGGAACCGGGGAGCTGTTTTTT
d_call: TRBD2; v_call: TRBV24-1; clone_size: many; j_call: TRBJ2-5; cdr3_aa: CATSDPRPGLAGETQYF; cdr3_nt: TGTGCCACCAGTGATCCCCGCCCGGGACTAGCGGGAGAGACCCAGTACTTC
d_call: -; v_call: TRBV24-1; clone_size: many; j_call: TRBJ2-3; cdr3_aa: CATSGKSGRRGAGDTQYF; cdr3_nt: TGTGCCACCAGTGGAAAATCCGGTAGGCGAGGAGCGGGAGATACGCAGTATTTT
d_call: TRBD2; v_call: TRBV20-1; clone_size: -; j_call: TRBJ2-1; cdr3_aa: CSALLAEYNEQFF; cdr3_nt: TGCAGTGCTCTTCTAGCGGAATACAATGAGCAGTTCTTC
d_call: -; v_call: TRBV7-9; clone_size: many; j_call: TRBJ2-7; cdr3_aa: CASSSPPWGHSYEQYF; cdr3_nt: TGTGCCAGCAGCTCCCCCCCTTGGGGGCACTCCTACGAGCAGTACTTC
d_call: -; v_call: TRBV9; clone_size: -; j_call: TRBJ2-1; cdr3_aa: CASSVTGEGNEQFF; cdr3_nt: TGTGCCAGCAGCGTGACAGGGGAGGGCAATGAGCAGTTCTTC
d_call: -; v_call: TRBV28; clone_size: few; j_call: TRBJ2-3; cdr3_aa: CASSFLREVTDTQYF; cdr3_nt: TGTGCCAGCAGTTTCTTACGGGAAGTCACAGATACGCAGTATTTT
d_call: TRBD2; v_call: TRBV30; clone_size: many; j_call: TRBJ2-7; cdr3_aa: CAWSHIAGAGGEQYF; cdr3_nt: TGTGCCTGGAGTCATATAGCGGGAGCTGGAGGCGAGCAGTACTTC
d_call: TRBD2; v_call: TRBV5-1; clone_size: many; j_call: TRBJ2-1; cdr3_aa: CASSLGPGGGYNEQFF; cdr3_nt: TGCGCCAGCAGCTTAGGTCCTGGCGGGGGGTACAATGAGCAGTTCTTC
d_call: TRBD2; v_call: TRBV14; clone_size: many; j_call: TRBJ2-1; cdr3_aa: CASSGLDPNEQFF; cdr3_nt: TGTGCCAGCAGCGGACTAGACCCCAATGAGCAGTTCTTC
d_call: -; v_call: TRBV27; clone_size: many; j_call: TRBJ2-2; cdr3_aa: CASSRFTGELFF; cdr3_nt: TGTGCCAGCTCTAGATTCACCGGGGAGCTGTTTTTT